This T cell receptor (beta chain) was found in a study of T cell responses to AZD1222 COVID-19 vaccine. Study results and caveats: In a largely white British group with more females than males, clonal diversity was possibly underestimated. Dominant CD4 TCR responses targeted spike regions 160-218 and 743-854.

The CDR3 is 14 amino acids. CDR1 is LNHDA and CDR2 is SQIVND in the germline V gene (reference sequence). The V end was cut by 5 bases, the J end by 5 bases, with 15 bases between. This table comes from immunoSEQ multiplex PCR, and its TCRdb copy is limited to in-frame clones, with some not included. The data contain under 150,000 clones, 85% of them singletons. With respect to this clone: Its cognate antigen is unknown.

The sequence was collected from an adult who received the MenACWY meningococcal vaccine as a control. The chain employs TRBV19 and TRBJ2-5, with a possible D match to TRBD1 (6 bases). Sample: peripheral blood, taken 28 days after the second dose of the MenACWY control vaccine. Here the CDR3 reads CASSARGRGETQYF. CDR3 DNA: TGTGCCAGTAGTGCCAGGGGAAGGGGGGAGACCCAGTACTTC.